This T cell receptor (beta chain) comes out of a study of CD8+CD57+ T cells in acquired aplastic anemia. The CDR3 has 16 residues. Germline values: CDR1 SGDLS, CDR2 YYNGEE. V was pared by 2 bases and J by 2 bases, with 14 bases between. Flow cytometry had shown expanded CD8+CD57+ cells in the patients chosen for sequencing. Profiling of TCR beta VDJ combinations and CDR3 sequences used genomic DNA as template. TCRdb fed the reads into MiXCR, producing one record per CDR3 protein. The sample consists of hundreds of thousands of distinct CDR3 sequences, 25% to 40% of them appearing once. This clonotype was recorded a few times.

This TCR was recovered from a human donor with aplastic anemia. The rearrangement uses TRBV9 and TRBJ1-3, with D perhaps matching TRBD1 (5 bases). Sequenced material: sorted CD4+, CD8+, or CD8+CD57+ T cells (not recorded which) from PBMCs. The CDR3: CASSVLAGGAGNTIYF. In DNA, the CDR3 is TGTGCCAGCAGCGTCCTTGCGGGGGGGGCTGGAAACACCATATATTTT. The full variable domain, completed using reference TRBV9 and TRBJ1-3, is DSGVTQTPKHLITATGQRVTLRCSPRSGDLSVYWYQQSLDQGLQFLIQYYNGEERAKGNILERFSAQQFPDLHSELNLSSLELGDSALYFCASSVLAGGAGNTIYFGEGSWLTVV.